The 18 T cell receptor beta chains below were found in one sample sequenced in a study of OX40 agonist ivuxolimab in advanced cancers. The data were produced by immunoSEQ multiplex PCR, yet TCRdb's version contains in-frame clones alone and is incomplete. The sample yields tens of thousands of clones, more than 75% seen once. The material sequenced was CD4+ or CD8+ T cells sorted from blood, taken in a trial of the OX40 agonist ivuxolimab. The source of these receptors is an adult with an advanced solid tumor such as melanoma, head and neck, liver or kidney cancer.

About this clone: The junction departs from the called germline gene at one end, perhaps through a read error. This sample includes further DNA sequences coding for the same CDR3. The chain recombines TRBV4-3 with TRBJ1-2; D is uncertain. The CDR3 consists of 15 residues. CDR1 is LGHNA and CDR2 is YSLEER in the germline V gene. CDR3 nucleotide sequence: TGCGCCAGCAGCGCCGGGGTGAGAGGGAACTATGGATACACCTTC. Residues: CASSAGVRGNYGYTF.

The chain couples TRBV10-3 to TRBJ2-5; no clear D. Trimming took off 4 bases at V and 2 bases at J, with 2 bases between the two ends. Germline CDR1 reads ENHRY; CDR2 reads SYGVKD. The CDR3 has 11 residues. The CDR3 here is CAISVQETQYF. CDR3 coding DNA: TGTGCCATCAGTGTACAAGAGACCCAGTACTTC.

The chain uses TRBV4-3 and TRBJ2-1, with D possibly being TRBD2 (6 bases). The germline gives CDR1 LGHNA, CDR2 YSLEER. This CDR3 has 16 residues. Trimming took off 0 bases at V and 6 bases at J, with 15 bases between the two ends. The CDR3 here is CASSQDLQGLVNEQFF. The CDR3 DNA reads as TGCGCCAGCAGCCAAGATTTGCAGGGACTCGTCAATGAGCAGTTCTTC.

The chain couples TRBV11-1 to TRBJ1-1; D unclear. The CDR3 runs to 15 residues. CDR1 is SGHAT, CDR2 FQDESV, per germline (reference sequence). The V end was cut by 5 bases, the J end by 1 base, with 14 bases between. CDR3 in amino acids: CASSEWRERNTEAFF. The CDR3 coding sequence is TGTGCCAGCAGCGAGTGGCGGGAAAGGAACACTGAAGCTTTCTTT.

The chain recombines TRBV27 with TRBJ1-1; 10 bases match TRBD1. The germline gives CDR1 MNHEY, CDR2 SMNVEV (reference sequence). After removal of 8 bases from V and 2 bases from J, the junction contained 8 bases not matched to a gene. This CDR3 spans 15 amino acids. CDR3 region: CASSMGTGANTEAFF. The CDR3 DNA is TGTGCCAGCTCAATGGGGACAGGGGCAAACACTGAAGCTTTCTTT.

The chain couples TRBV2 to TRBJ1-1; D gene uncertain. The CDR3 covers 12 residues. Trimming pared 7 bases from V and 0 bases from J, leaving 6 bases between. CDR1 is SNHLY, CDR2 FYNNEI, per germline. CDR3 DNA sequence: TGTGCCAGCAACAAGTTGAACACTGAAGCTTTCTTT. Encoded protein: CASNKLNTEAFF.

The chain joins TRBV2 to TRBJ1-4, with 7 bases matching TRBD1. The CDR3 contains 14 residues. CDR1 and CDR2 from the germline V gene are SNHLY and FYNNEI. The V segment lost 8 bases and the J segment 5 bases; nucleotides outside the gene matches: 8. The CDR3, as DNA: TGTGCCAGCGCGGACAGGTTGGGGAATGAAAAACTGTTTTTT. This gives the protein CASADRLGNEKLFF.

The rearrangement links TRBV19 to TRBJ1-5; D is perhaps TRBD1 (6 bases). The V end was cut by 6 bases, the J end by 5 bases, with 14 bases between. Germline CDR1 LNHDA, CDR2 SQIVND (reference sequence). This CDR3 has 14 residues. CDR3 in amino acids: CASRVQGKHQPQHF. DNA for the CDR3: TGTGCCAGTAGAGTCCAGGGGAAACATCAGCCCCAGCATTTT.

This clone was detected only once. The CDR3 spells CASSLRRRETQYF. As DNA, the CDR3 is TGTGCCAGCTCCCTTCGGCGGCGGGAGACCCAGTACTTC. This chain links TRBV18 with TRBJ2-5; D gene unclear. The CDR3 is 13 amino acids. V shed 6 bases and J shed 5 bases, with 13 bases lying between them. Germline-derived CDR1 and CDR2 are KGHSH and LQKENI.

The genes are TRBV5-1 and TRBJ2-1; TRBD1 might be the D (6 bases). Germline CDR1 is SGHRS and CDR2 is YFSETQ. The CDR3 consists of 15 residues. Trimming took 4 bases from V and 3 from J, leaving 14 bases between them. CDR3 in DNA: TGCGCCAGCAGCCCTGACGGACAGCTCTACAATGAGCAGTTCTTC. Its translation is CASSPDGQLYNEQFF.

The chain employs TRBV6-1 and TRBJ1-1, with D possibly being TRBD1 (5 bases). The V end was cut by 8 bases, the J end by 3 bases, with 10 bases between. The CDR3 is 12 residues long. Germline loops: CDR1 MNHNS, CDR2 SASEGT. CDR3 coding DNA: TGTGCCAGCTCTTGGGGGTACACTGAAGCTTTCTTT. Translation: CASSWGYTEAFF.

A remark on this clone: The same CDR3 is also encoded by other DNA sequences in this sample. The chain combines TRBV9 with TRBJ2-5; D not resolved. This CDR3 comprises 13 residues. Between the trimmed V and J ends, which lost 3 bases and 5 bases, there was a span of 11 bases. Looked up from germline, CDR1 is SGDLS and CDR2 is YYNGEE. CDR3 nucleotide sequence: TGTGCCAGCAGCGCCGTCTTCGGCGAGACCCAGTACTTC. It yields the protein CASSAVFGETQYF.

The chain employs TRBV7-9 and TRBJ2-7; D may correspond to TRBD1 or TRBD2 (5 bases each). CDR1 and CDR2 (germline): SEHNR, FQNEAQ (reference sequence). CDR3 length: 14 residues. V lost 6 bases, J lost 2 bases, and 14 bases lay in between. The CDR3 protein is CASSWDGGAYEQYF. CDR3 nucleotide sequence: TGTGCCAGCAGTTGGGACGGTGGGGCCTACGAGCAGTACTTC. The full variable domain, with the rest looked up from reference TRBV7-9 and TRBJ2-7, is DTGVSQNPRHKITKRGQNVTFRCDPISEHNRLYWYRQTLGQGPEFLTYFQNEAQLEKSRLLSDRFSAERPKGSFSTLEIQRTEQGDSAMYLCASSWDGGAYEQYFGPGTRLTVT.

This clone appeared once. V and J are TRBV18 and TRBJ2-4; weak D call: TRBD1 (5 bases). Trimming pared 0 bases from V and 6 bases from J, leaving 15 bases between. Germline loops: CDR1 KGHSH, CDR2 LQKENI. The CDR3 extends over 16 amino acids. The CDR3 spells CASSPPVDRNLNIQYF. In DNA, the CDR3 is TGTGCCAGCTCACCACCGGTCGACAGAAACCTAAACATTCAGTACTTC.

The chain joins TRBV5-1 to TRBJ2-3; D may match TRBD1 or TRBD2 (5 bases each). Trimming left V 4 bases short and J 5 bases short, with 17 bases between. Germline V CDR1 and CDR2: SGHRS, YFSETQ. The CDR3 is 15 amino acids. The DNA for the CDR3 is TGCGCCAGCAGCAAATGGGACCAGAGGGGAGATACGCAGTATTTT. It translates to CASSKWDQRGDTQYF.

The V and J genes are TRBV2 and TRBJ2-7; 15 nucleotides line up with TRBD2. The V segment lost 6 bases and the J segment 4 bases; nucleotides outside the gene matches: 4. Germline CDR1 is SNHLY and CDR2 is FYNNEI. The CDR3 consists of 15 residues. The CDR3 spells CASRGGTSGRYEQYF. The DNA of the CDR3 is TGTGCCAGCAGAGGGGGGACTAGCGGGAGGTACGAGCAGTACTTC.

The chain recombines TRBV9 with TRBJ2-5; tentative D call: TRBD2 (5 bases). Germline V lookup: CDR1 SGDLS, CDR2 YYNGEE. V was shortened by 4 bases and J by 5 bases, with 21 bases between the two germline ends. This CDR3 spans 16 amino acids. The CDR3, as DNA: TGTGCCAGCAGCCCCCGAGCGAGTGTTGCGGGCGAGACCCAGTACTTC. Residues: CASSPRASVAGETQYF.

The J gene is TRBJ2-7, the V gene TRBV6-1, with a possible D match to TRBD2 (6 bases). The CDR3 contains 14 residues. V shed 5 bases and J shed 5 bases, with 16 bases lying between them. Germline V gene data show CDR1 as MNHNS and CDR2 as SASEGT. CDR3 coding DNA: TGTGCCAGCAGTCCCGGAGGGATTCGGGACGAGCAGTACTTC. Its translation is CASSPGGIRDEQYF.